Presented here are 10 T cell receptor beta chains from one specimen sequenced in a study of T cell repertoires in cytomegalovirus infection. MiXCR, applied by TCRdb to the reads, yields one record per CDR3 protein. Of around 550,000 distinct CDR3 sequences in the sample, 26% were seen once. The sequenced material came from PBMCs. The receptors originated from a human donor in good health (CMV status not recorded). Some clones in this sample may be carry-over from other donors' samples.

There are many counts of this clonotype. The chain carries TRBV6-2 or TRBV6-3 and TRBJ2-1, with D possibly being TRBD2 (5 bases). From germline, CDR1 is MNHEY and CDR2 SVGEGT. The V end was cut by 6 bases, the J end by 0 bases, with 6 bases between. The CDR3 is 13 residues long. This CDR3 reads CASRRDSYNEQFF. The CDR3 region has the DNA TGTGCCAGCAGACGGGACTCCTACAATGAGCAGTTCTTC.

V is TRBV4-1 and J is TRBJ2-5, with 11 nucleotides matching TRBD2. V gave up 0 bases and J gave up 7 bases; unmatched junction bases: 7. CDR3 length: 16 amino acids. Looked up from germline, CDR1 is MGHRA and CDR2 is YSYEKL. In DNA, the CDR3 is TGCGCCAGCAGCCAAGAACGGGATAGCGGGAGGGGGACCCAGTACTTC. Amino acids: CASSQERDSGRGTQYF.

This clonotype was seen a single time. The germline gene is not matched at one end of the junction; a read error may be the cause. The chain employs TRBV11-2 and TRBJ2-1; D ambiguous. The CDR3 has 11 amino acids. The germline CDR1 and CDR2 sequences are SGHAT and FQNNGV. CDR3 sequence: CASTPGAVLVF. In nucleotides, the CDR3 is TGTGCCAGCACGCCCGGAGCCGTATTGGTCTTC.

V and J are TRBV19 and TRBJ2-1; D is unresolved. V was cut by 0 bases and J by 4 bases, with 16 bases left in between. CDR1 is LNHDA and CDR2 is SQIVND in the germline V gene (reference sequence). The CDR3 totals 17 residues. CDR3 in DNA: TGTGCCAGTAGTATAGATAGCCACCCGGCCCGTTACAATGAGCAGTTCTTC. Residues: CASSIDSHPARYNEQFF.

CDR3 region: CASTYRRASTQYF. The CDR3 bases are TGTGCCAGCACCTATAGGAGGGCTAGTACGCAGTATTTT. V and J are TRBV6-1 and TRBJ2-3, with a possible D match to TRBD2 (6 bases). CDR1 and CDR2 (germline): MNHNS, SASEGT. V was shortened by 7 bases and J by 8 bases, with 16 bases between the two germline ends. The CDR3 has 13 residues.

The chain recombines TRBV27 with TRBJ2-5; D unclear. Germline V CDR1 and CDR2: MNHEY, SMNVEV (reference sequence). This CDR3 is built from 13 residues. Trimming pared 5 bases from V and 5 bases from J, leaving 12 bases between. In DNA form, the CDR3 reads TGTGCCAGCAGTCCTTTGTCCAGGGAGACCCAGTACTTC. Translating it yields CASSPLSRETQYF.

The V call is TRBV19, the J call TRBJ2-4; 12 positions match TRBD2. The V and J ends lost 7 bases and 9 bases, in that order; junction bases with no gene match: 7. This CDR3 contains 14 residues. Germline CDR1 and CDR2: LNHDA and SQIVND (reference sequence). This chain's CDR3 is CASTRLAGAAIQYF. The CDR3 coding sequence is TGTGCCAGTACCAGACTAGCGGGAGCAGCCATTCAGTACTTC.

This clonotype was observed a handful of times. This chain links TRBV19 with TRBJ2-3; D remains unclear. The CDR3 covers 13 residues. V lost 11 bases, J lost 1 base, and 13 bases lay in between. Per germline, CDR1 LNHDA and CDR2 SQIVND (reference sequence). This CDR3 reads CAAGRIGTDTQYF. CDR3 coding DNA: TGTGCCGCCGGCCGGATAGGCACAGATACGCAGTATTTT.

This clonotype was detected only a few times. The rearrangement uses TRBV19 and TRBJ2-5; D is perhaps TRBD1 or TRBD2 (5 bases each). V was shortened by 3 bases and J by 5 bases, with 10 bases between the two germline ends. CDR3 size: 13 residues. In germline, CDR1 is LNHDA, CDR2 SQIVND (reference sequence). CDR3: CASSIWGPETQYF. The CDR3 nucleotides are TGTGCCAGTAGTATCTGGGGACCTGAGACCCAGTACTTC.

The chain has TRBV10-2 and TRBJ2-7, with 9 bases matching TRBD2. J was trimmed by 7 bases and V by 8 bases; bases with no gene match: 6. The CDR3 runs to 12 residues. Germline assignment: CDR1 WSHSY and CDR2 SAAADI. The CDR3 is CASRSGSEEQYV. The CDR3 DNA follows: TGCGCCAGCCGTAGCGGGAGTGAAGAGCAGTACGTC.